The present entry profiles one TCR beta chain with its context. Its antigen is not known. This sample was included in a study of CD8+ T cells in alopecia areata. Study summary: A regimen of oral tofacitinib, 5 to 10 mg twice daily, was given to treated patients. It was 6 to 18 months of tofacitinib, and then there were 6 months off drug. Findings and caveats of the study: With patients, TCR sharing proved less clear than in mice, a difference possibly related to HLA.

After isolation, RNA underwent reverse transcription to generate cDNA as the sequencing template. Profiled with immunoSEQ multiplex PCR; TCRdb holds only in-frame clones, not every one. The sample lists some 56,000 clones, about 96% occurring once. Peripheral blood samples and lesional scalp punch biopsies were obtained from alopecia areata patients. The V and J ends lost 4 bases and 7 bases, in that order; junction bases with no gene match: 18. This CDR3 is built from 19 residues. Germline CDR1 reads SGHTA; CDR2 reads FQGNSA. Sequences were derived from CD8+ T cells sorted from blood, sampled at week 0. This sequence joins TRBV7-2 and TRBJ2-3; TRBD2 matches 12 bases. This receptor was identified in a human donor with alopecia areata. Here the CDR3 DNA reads TGTGCCAGCAGCTCCCGGGACAGGGGACTAGCGGGCGAGACTTATACGCAGTATTTT. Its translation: CASSSRDRGLAGETYTQYF.